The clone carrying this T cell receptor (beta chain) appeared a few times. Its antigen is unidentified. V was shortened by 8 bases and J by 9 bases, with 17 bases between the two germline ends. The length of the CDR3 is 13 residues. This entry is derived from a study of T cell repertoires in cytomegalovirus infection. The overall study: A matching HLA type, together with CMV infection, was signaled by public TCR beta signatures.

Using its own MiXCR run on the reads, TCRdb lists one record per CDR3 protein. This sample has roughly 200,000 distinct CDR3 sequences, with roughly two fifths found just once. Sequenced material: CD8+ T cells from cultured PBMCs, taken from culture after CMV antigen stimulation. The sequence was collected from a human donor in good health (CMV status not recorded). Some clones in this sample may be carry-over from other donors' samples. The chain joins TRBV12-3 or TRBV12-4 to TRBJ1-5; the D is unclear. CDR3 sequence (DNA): TGTGCCAGCTCCTCCGCAGCCGTCTGGCCCCAGCATTTT. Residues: CASSSAAVWPQHF.